The present T cell receptor beta chain was sequenced within a study of CD8 T cells in ankylosing spondylitis. Whole-study findings and limits: Disease-linked clones were reportedly significantly enriched in matched ankylosing spondylitis synovial fluid.

This clonotype was recorded many times. Antigen unknown. CDR3 length equals 15 residues. Germline V gene lookup returns CDR1 KGHSH and CDR2 LQKENI. The germline V and J ends were trimmed by 5 bases and 3 bases, with 17 bases remaining between them. MiXCR was run by TCRdb on the 5' RACE reads, yielding one entry per CDR3 protein. The data hold approximately 35,000 distinct CDR3 sequences, with roughly an eighth observed a single time. The TCR was taken from a male donor with ankylosing spondylitis. The V and J genes are TRBV18 and TRBJ2-7, with D hard to call. Sequenced: synovial fluid, either unsorted or a sorted T cell fraction (not recorded which). CDR3 DNA sequence: TGTGCCAGCTCATACGTGGCCGTTGGTGGCTACGAGCAGTACTTC. It encodes CASSYVAVGGYEQYF. Full variable domain (remainder filled in from reference TRBV18 and TRBJ2-7): NAGVMQNPRHLVRRRGQEARLRCSPMKGHSHVYWYRQLPEEGLKFMVYLQKENIIDESGMPKERFSAEFPKEGPSILRIQQVVRGDSAAYFCASSYVAVGGYEQYFGPGTRLTVT.